The present T cell receptor (beta chain) was sequenced within a study of T cell changes during pregnancy in multiple sclerosis. Some clones are missing from TCRdb's copy, which holds only in-frame ones; the method was immunoSEQ multiplex PCR. The sample yields tens of thousands of clones, 91% seen once. V shed 6 bases and J 10 bases; nucleotides not matched to a gene: 8. CDR1 is MNHEY, CDR2 SVGAGI, per germline. The CDR3 is 14 residues long. The rearrangement links TRBV6-5 to TRBJ1-6, with TRBD1 identical over 8 bases. This TCR derives from a female donor in good health, enrolled as a control in a pregnancy study. The sequences come from peripheral blood, collected in the third trimester of pregnancy. The CDR3 sequence: CASSLDRGRSPLHF. The CDR3 DNA follows: TGTGCCAGCAGCCTCGACAGGGGCCGGTCACCCCTCCACTTT.